Following are 32 T cell receptor beta chains from one sample sequenced in a study of blood T cells in healthy people across ages (dated by TCRdb to the mid-2010s). The library was generated by 5' RACE. The sample was run on an Illumina HiSeq 2500. A second about 6 to 11 cycle PCR used a sample-barcoded 5' primer and a J-beta primer mix. The public reads were quality trimmed at Q25 with fastp and then assembled into clones with MiXCR by TCRdb, keeping productive beta chains. Records with the same CDR3 protein are collapsed into one entry carrying the most frequent genes and DNA. The sample yields some 880,000 distinct CDR3 sequences; under 40% were counted once. The ten largest account for over 10% of the sample. The specimen was blood. These receptors were collected from a man between 18 and 35 years old in good health.

J is TRBJ2-5 and V is TRBV29-1; the match to TRBD1 covers 11 bases. This CDR3 is 14 amino acids long. The J segment lost 4 bases and the V segment lost 7 bases, leaving 8 bases of the junction unmatched. CDR1 and CDR2 from the germline V gene are SQVTM and ANQGSEA. The CDR3 nucleotides read TGCAGCGCAAAGGACAGGGGGCTGGGAGAGACCCAGTACTTC. This sequence encodes CSAKDRGLGETQYF.

In the case of this clonotype: A much larger clone differs from this one at a single base, so this may be a read error. This chain joins TRBV20-1 and TRBJ2-5, with 7 positions matching TRBD1. This CDR3 comprises 15 residues. CDR1 is DFQATT and CDR2 is SNEGSKA in the germline V gene (reference sequence). The CDR3 sequence: CSARDHRDSQGTQYF. The CDR3 DNA reads TGCAGTGCTAGGGACCACCGGGACAGCCAAGGGACCCAGTACTTC.

This clonotype was seen only a few times. The chain couples TRBV12-3 or TRBV12-4 to TRBJ2-2, with D maybe TRBD1 (5 bases). The CDR3 is made up of 14 amino acids. V lost 5 bases, J lost 1 base, and 8 bases lay in between. The CDR3 region is CASSRRENTGELFF. CDR3 DNA: TGTGCCAGCAGTCGCAGGGAGAACACCGGGGAGCTGTTTTTT.

The chain couples TRBV20-1 to TRBJ2-3, with a weak D call TRBD1 (7 bases). V was pared by 6 bases and J by 3 bases, with 25 bases between. The CDR3 runs 17 residues. CDR1 and CDR2 (germline): DFQATT, SNEGSKA (reference sequence). The CDR3 DNA is TGCAGTGCCGCCCCAGGGGGGCAGGGGGGCTGGACAGATACGCAGTATTTT. It codes for CSAAPGGQGGWTDTQYF.

The CDR3 region has the DNA TGCGCCAGCAGCCCCCGGACAGGGACCACAGATACGCAGTATTTT. It translates to CASSPRTGTTDTQYF. The chain carries TRBV5-1 and TRBJ2-3; TRBD1 matches 8 bases. Unmatched junction bases numbered 6, after V lost 4 bases and J lost 2 bases. CDR1 is SGHRS and CDR2 is YFSETQ in the germline V gene. There are 15 residues in the CDR3.

This clonotype was counted ten times or more. This rearrangement joins TRBV20-1 to TRBJ1-2; perhaps TRBD1 as D (5 bases). There are 12 residues in the CDR3. Looked up from germline, CDR1 is DFQATT and CDR2 is SNEGSKA (reference sequence). V lost 0 bases, J lost 7 bases, and 9 bases lay in between. CDR3 in DNA: TGCAGTGCTAGAGACCAGAGGGGTGGCTACACCTTC. Translation gives CSARDQRGGYTF.

This chain uses TRBV2 with TRBJ2-7; tentatively, D is TRBD1 or TRBD2 (6 bases each). This CDR3 is 14 amino acids long. Trimming took 4 bases from V and 7 from J, leaving 17 bases between them. Germline V lookup: CDR1 SNHLY, CDR2 FYNNEI. This chain's CDR3 is CASSGGLTQGEQYF. The CDR3 nucleotides are TGTGCCAGCAGTGGGGGACTGACACAGGGAGAGCAGTACTTC.

This clonotype was observed a handful of times. This chain connects TRBV7-3 to TRBJ1-4; 8 positions match TRBD1. V dropped 5 bases and J dropped 3; count of bases not matched to a gene: 2. CDR3 size: 14 residues. Germline CDR1 is SGHTA and CDR2 is FQGTGA. The CDR3 DNA follows: TGTGCCAGCAGCCCGACAGGGGCTAATGAAAAACTGTTTTTT. Protein sequence: CASSPTGANEKLFF. Complete variable domain (other parts from reference TRBV7-3 and TRBJ1-4): GAGVSQTPSNKVTEKGKYVELRCDPISGHTALYWYRQSLGQGPEFLIYFQGTGAADDSGLPNDRFFAVRPEGSVSTLKIQRTERGDSAVYLCASSPTGANEKLFFGSGTQLSVL.

This clonotype has more than one count but fewer than ten. This chain connects TRBV5-5 to TRBJ2-7; TRBD1 might be the D (6 bases). Germline CDR1 and CDR2: SGHKS and YYEKEE (reference sequence). The CDR3 is 14 residues long. Between the trimmed V and J ends, which lost 1 base and 6 bases, there was a span of 14 bases. DNA of the CDR3: TGTGCCAGCAGCTTGTGGGAGACAGGCCTCGAGCAGTACTTC. Translating gives CASSLWETGLEQYF.

In its sample, this clonotype was seen many times. The chain recombines TRBV6-1 with TRBJ2-3; 11 positions match TRBD1. The ends lost 6 bases at V and 0 bases at J; junction bases unmatched: 11. Germline-derived CDR1 and CDR2 are MNHNS and SASEGT. The CDR3 length is 18 residues. The CDR3 here is CASRGRDRGKRSTDTQYF. For the CDR3, the DNA is TGTGCCAGCAGGGGAAGGGACAGGGGGAAACGAAGCACAGATACGCAGTATTTT.

Comment on this clonotype: A much larger clone lies one base from this, so it may be a read error. The chain links TRBV20-1 to TRBJ2-1; 7 bases are a match to TRBD1. The CDR3 totals 16 residues. CDR1 DFQATT and CDR2 SNEGSKA come from the germline V gene (reference sequence). The V segment lost 0 bases and the J segment 0 bases; nucleotides outside the gene matches: 5. CDR3 protein: CSARDLGQNSYNEQFF. The CDR3 nucleotides are TGCAGTGCTAGAGATCTGGGACAGAACTCCTACAATGAGCAGTTCTTC.

This clonotype was observed a handful of times. The V call is TRBV4-3, the J call TRBJ1-2, with D uncertain. Germline CDR1 and CDR2: LGHNA and YSLEER. V was clipped by 1 base and J by 8 bases, with 14 bases between them. The CDR3 covers 14 residues. The CDR3 DNA sequence: TGCGCCAGCAGCCAAGGGACGGAGAAGTGGGGCTACACCTTC. Protein product: CASSQGTEKWGYTF.

This clonotype was seen only a few times. The V gene is TRBV4-3, the J gene TRBJ1-5, with D unresolved. Germline V gene lookup returns CDR1 LGHNA and CDR2 YSLEER. The CDR3 sequence is 14 residues long. V was pared by 0 bases and J by 7 bases, with 10 bases between. CDR3 bases: TGCGCCAGCAGCCAAGAACTCTTGGAGCAGCCCCAGCATTTT. Residues: CASSQELLEQPQHF.

V usage is TRBV7-2 and J usage is TRBJ1-1; D is undetermined. The CDR3 is made up of 15 amino acids. Trimming removed 5 bases at V and 4 bases at J, with 17 bases between. CDR1 and CDR2 (germline): SGHTA, FQGNSA. CDR3 in DNA: TGTGCCAGCAGCCGCACCGCGGGGATCGGCACTGAAGCTTTCTTT. It is translated as CASSRTAGIGTEAFF.

The CDR3 DNA is TGTGCCAGCAGTTTCGGTCGAGCGGGATACCAAGAGACCCAGTACTTC. It encodes CASSFGRAGYQETQYF. The genes are TRBV12-3 or TRBV12-4 and TRBJ2-5, with 7 positions matching TRBD2. The CDR3 covers 16 residues. Losses at the gene ends were 3 bases for V and 0 bases for J; bases not matched to a gene: 7.

V and J are TRBV2 and TRBJ2-2; TRBD2 matches at 12 bases. The CDR3 loop spans 15 amino acids. J gave up 3 bases and V 10 bases, and 6 bases lay outside the gene matches. Germline CDR1 SNHLY, CDR2 FYNNEI. CDR3 nucleotides: TGTGCCACGCGACTAGCGGGGGAGCACACCGGGGAGCTGTTTTTT. Protein product: CATRLAGEHTGELFF.

Of note for this clonotype: A much larger clone sits a single nucleotide away, making a read error possible. The chain uses TRBV7-2 and TRBJ2-1; 7 nucleotides align to TRBD2. Germline V CDR1 and CDR2: SGHTA, FQGNSA. The CDR3 has 14 residues. In nucleotides, the CDR3 is TGTGCCAGCAGCTCCCCGGGAGGATACAATGGGCAGTTCTTC. This translates into CASSSPGGYNGQFF.

The J gene is TRBJ2-3, the V gene TRBV5-1, with D possibly being TRBD1 (5 bases). The CDR3 is made up of 15 amino acids. Germline values: CDR1 SGHRS, CDR2 YFSETQ. V dropped 0 bases and J dropped 4 bases, with 12 bases sitting between them. The CDR3 is CASSLEVGVPDTQYF. The CDR3 bases are TGCGCCAGCAGCTTGGAGGTAGGGGTCCCAGATACGCAGTATTTT.

V usage is TRBV27 and J usage is TRBJ1-5; weak D call: TRBD1 (6 bases). With 4 bases removed from V and 1 base from J, the gap between germline ends came to 11 bases. The CDR3 is made up of 15 amino acids. CDR1 and CDR2 from the germline V gene are MNHEY and SMNVEV (reference sequence). CDR3 protein: CASSSTGRSNQPQHF. The CDR3 DNA reads TGTGCCAGCAGTTCCACAGGGCGGAGCAATCAGCCCCAGCATTTT.

V usage is TRBV12-5 and J usage is TRBJ2-1, with 7 bases matching TRBD2. Germline-derived CDR1 and CDR2 are LGHNT and FRNRAP. The CDR3 totals 19 residues. Trimming at V came to 0 bases and at J to 4 bases, leaving 15 bases not matched to a gene. In nucleotides, the CDR3 is TGTGCTAGTGGTTTGGTACGGTTGGAGTCAGCGGGACTGTACAATGAGCAGTTCTTC. This codes for CASGLVRLESAGLYNEQFF.

In its sample, this clonotype was seen a few times. The V gene is TRBV2, the J gene TRBJ1-2; D gene uncertain. CDR1 is SNHLY, CDR2 FYNNEI, per germline. Trimming removed 7 bases at V and 6 bases at J, with 21 bases between. This CDR3 spans 15 amino acids. As DNA, the CDR3 is TGTGCCAGCACAACACGCCCGCCTTCCCCGGATGGCTACACCTTC. Amino acids: CASTTRPPSPDGYTF.

This clonotype was counted ten times or more. CDR3: CASSLPPGETQYF. CDR3 coding DNA: TGTGCCAGCAGTTTACCCCCCGGAGAGACCCAGTACTTC. This rearrangement joins TRBV12-3 or TRBV12-4 to TRBJ2-5, with D hard to call. V was pared by 2 bases and J by 4 bases, with 8 bases between. CDR3 length: 13 residues.

CDR3 DNA: TGCGCCAGCAGCTTGGTAGGGACAGGATCCTTTCAGTACTTC. It encodes CASSLVGTGSFQYF. V usage is TRBV5-1 and J usage is TRBJ2-4; 8 nucleotides match TRBD1. Germline-derived CDR1 and CDR2 are SGHRS and YFSETQ. CDR3 length: 14 residues. V trimming: 0 bases; J trimming: 11 bases; junction bases outside the gene matches: 7. Complete variable domain (other parts from reference TRBV5-1 and TRBJ2-4): KAGVTQTPRYLIKTRGQQVTLSCSPISGHRSVSWYQQTPGQGLQFLFEYFSETQRNKGNFPGRFSGRQFSNSRSEMNVSTLELGDSALYLCASSLVGTGSFQYFGAGTRLSVL.

This rearrangement joins TRBV7-9 to TRBJ2-7, with 8 bases matching TRBD1. The trim removed 1 base at V and 11 bases at J, leaving 4 bases unmatched. In germline, CDR1 is SEHNR, CDR2 FQNEAQ (reference sequence). The CDR3 sequence is 12 residues long. The CDR3 DNA reads as TGTGCCAGCAGCTTAGACGGACAGGGAAAGTACTTC. Protein product: CASSLDGQGKYF.

The rearrangement uses TRBV12-3 or TRBV12-4 and TRBJ2-2, with TRBD1 identical over 9 bases. V shed 5 bases and J 3 bases; nucleotides not matched to a gene: 4. The CDR3 covers 15 residues. CDR3 amino acids: CASSTRDRDTGELFF. In DNA form, the CDR3 reads TGTGCCAGCAGTACCCGGGACAGGGACACCGGGGAGCTGTTTTTT.

J is TRBJ1-2 and V is TRBV2; TRBD1 is a possible D gene (6 bases). Germline V CDR1 and CDR2: SNHLY, FYNNEI. The CDR3 sequence is 13 residues long. The V gene lost 3 bases and the J gene lost 4 bases, with 9 bases spanning the gap. The CDR3 bases are TGTGCCAGCAGTGACGGGGGCACCTATGGCTACACCTTC. Translated, it gives CASSDGGTYGYTF.

The rearrangement joins TRBV5-5 to TRBJ2-2; D is undetermined. The CDR3 consists of 13 residues. Trimming cost V 4 bases and J 6 bases, with 10 bases left between them. Per germline, CDR1 SGHKS and CDR2 YYEKEE (reference sequence). CDR3 sequence: CASSRSFAGELFF. CDR3 coding DNA: TGTGCCAGCAGCCGCAGCTTCGCCGGGGAGCTGTTTTTT.

This clonotype has more than one count but fewer than ten. The chain joins TRBV15 to TRBJ1-1, with a weak D call TRBD1 (5 bases). CDR3 length: 15 residues. V gave up 0 bases and J gave up 7 bases, with 15 bases separating them. CDR1 is LNHNV and CDR2 is YYDKDF in the germline V gene (reference sequence). CDR3 residues: CATSREGGGIGEAFF. CDR3 DNA sequence: TGTGCCACCAGCAGAGAGGGGGGAGGGATCGGTGAAGCTTTCTTT.

With regard to this clonotype: This may be a read error, as it is one base from a much larger clone. This chain joins TRBV29-1 and TRBJ2-7, with D possibly TRBD1 on 5 matching bases. With 1 base removed from V and 10 bases from J, the gap between germline ends came to 14 bases. Germline V gene data show CDR1 as SQVTM and CDR2 as ANQGSEA. This CDR3 is built from 12 residues. CDR3 sequence reads: CSVEVGVPTQYF. DNA of the CDR3: TGCAGCGTTGAAGTAGGGGTCCCCACCCAGTACTTC.

The J gene is TRBJ1-2, the V gene TRBV6-5; unclear D gene. The germline gives CDR1 MNHEY, CDR2 SVGAGI. The V gene lost 8 bases and the J gene lost 7 bases, with 11 bases spanning the gap. The CDR3 covers 11 residues. The CDR3 DNA is TGTGCCAGCTCCCGCAGTTGTGGCTACACCTTC. This translates into CASSRSCGYTF.

This clonotype was seen at least ten times. The J gene is TRBJ2-7, the V gene TRBV2, with D unclear. The end of the DNA is better explained by TRBJ2-5, so the J call may be wrong. The CDR3 sequence is 11 residues long. Germline V CDR1 and CDR2: SNHLY, FYNNEI. CDR3 protein: CASSPYGTQYF. The DNA of the CDR3 is TGTGCCAGCAGCCCATATGGGACCCAGTACTTC.

In this sample, this clonotype turned up a few times. The gene calls are TRBV5-5 and TRBJ1-5; 8 positions match TRBD1. This CDR3 contains 17 residues. The V and J ends lost 0 bases and 8 bases, in that order; junction bases with no gene match: 13. Germline CDR1 SGHKS, CDR2 YYEKEE (reference sequence). CDR3 nucleotide sequence: TGTGCCAGCAGCTTGGAACCGAGACAGGGGCCAGAGAAGCCCCAGCATTTT. It yields the protein CASSLEPRQGPEKPQHF.